Presented here are 7 T cell receptor beta chains from one specimen sequenced in a study of T cell repertoires in cytomegalovirus infection. Each CDR3 protein is one row after TCRdb ran MiXCR on the reads. The data contain around 300,000 distinct CDR3 sequences, more than 8% of them singletons. The material sequenced was PBMCs. Receptor source: a human donor in good health (CMV status not recorded). Some clones in this sample may be carry-over from other donors' samples.

This clonotype was counted a few times. V and J are TRBV19 and TRBJ2-2, with 9 bases that match TRBD2. The CDR3 spans 15 residues. The germline V gene has CDR1 LNHDA and CDR2 SQIVND (reference sequence). The ends lost 2 bases at V and 5 bases at J; junction bases unmatched: 3. CDR3 in amino acids: CASSIRREGTGELFF. The CDR3 DNA follows: TGTGCCAGTAGTATACGGCGGGAGGGGACCGGGGAGCTGTTTTTT.

This clonotype was seen a few times. The chain combines TRBV6-5 with TRBJ2-1, with D maybe TRBD1 (6 bases). V shed 0 bases and J shed 7 bases, with 13 bases lying between them. CDR1 is MNHEY, CDR2 SVGAGI, per germline. This CDR3 spans 15 amino acids. The CDR3 region is CASSYSITGLNEQFF. CDR3 in DNA: TGTGCCAGCAGTTACTCGATTACAGGGCTGAATGAGCAGTTCTTC.

This clonotype was detected many times. The genes are TRBV12-3 or TRBV12-4 and TRBJ2-3; 9 bases line up with TRBD2. The CDR3 spans 16 residues. The V and J ends lost 2 bases and 3 bases, in that order; junction bases with no gene match: 6. Here the CDR3 reads CASSLRAGGPTDTQYF. The CDR3 DNA is TGTGCCAGCAGTTTAAGGGCGGGGGGGCCTACAGATACGCAGTATTTT.

This clonotype was picked up many times. V and J are TRBV7-2 and TRBJ2-7; D is perhaps TRBD1 or TRBD2 (5 bases each). Germline lookup yields CDR1 SGHTA and CDR2 FQGNSA. The V and J ends lost 4 bases and 5 bases respectively, with 12 bases between them. This CDR3 comprises 13 residues. DNA for the CDR3: TGTGCCAGCAGCTCGGGGCTTGAGCACGAGCAGTACTTC. Protein: CASSSGLEHEQYF.

This clonotype showed up many times. J is TRBJ2-1 and V is TRBV2, with D maybe TRBD2 (7 bases). The CDR3 has 17 residues. CDR1 SNHLY and CDR2 FYNNEI come from the germline V gene. V gave up 6 bases and J gave up 5 bases, with 23 bases separating them. The CDR3 DNA follows: TGTGCCAGCAGAGTTGGGGGGGGGCGTCTCACCCACAATGAGCAGTTCTTC. Translation: CASRVGGGRLTHNEQFF. Complete variable domain (other parts from reference TRBV2 and TRBJ2-1): EPEVTQTPSHQVTQMGQEVILRCVPISNHLYFYWYRQILGQKVEFLVSFYNNEISEKSEIFDDQFSVERPDGSNFTLKIRSTKLEDSAMYFCASRVGGGRLTHNEQFFGPGTRLTVL.

This clonotype was seen at least ten times. V usage is TRBV7-6 and J usage is TRBJ1-2; weak D call: TRBD1 (6 bases). CDR1 SGHVS and CDR2 FNYEAQ come from the germline V gene. V was trimmed by 5 bases and J by 0 bases, leaving 13 bases between them. The CDR3 length is 15 residues. CDR3 DNA sequence: TGTGCCAGCAGCCCGAACAGGGACCCTAACTATGGCTACACCTTC. It codes for CASSPNRDPNYGYTF.

The rearrangement links TRBV5-1 to TRBJ2-7; D is ambiguous. There are 14 residues in the CDR3. Trimming removed 4 bases at V and 1 base at J, with 12 bases between. Germline loops: CDR1 SGHRS, CDR2 YFSETQ. CDR3 nucleotides: TGCGCCAGCAGCGAGGTTGACACATCCTACGAGCAGTACTTC. This sequence encodes CASSEVDTSYEQYF.